The next 15 T cell receptor beta chains were all read from a single sample in a study of PD-1 blockade in classical Hodgkin lymphoma. All the patients suffered relapse after autologous stem cell transplantation, and brentuximab vedotin exposure differed. Profiled with immunoSEQ multiplex PCR; TCRdb holds only in-frame clones, not every one. In the table there are about 100,000 clones, about 89% of which are singletons. Here the sequenced sample was peripheral blood mononuclear cells (PBMCs), taken before the second cycle of nivolumab. The receptors stem from a human donor with classical Hodgkin lymphoma.

The J gene is TRBJ1-4, the V gene TRBV7-9; D might be TRBD1 (5 bases). The germline V gene encodes CDR1 SEHNR and CDR2 FQNEAQ (reference sequence). Trimming pared 3 bases from V and 5 bases from J, leaving 22 bases between. The CDR3 has 18 residues. The chain's CDR3 is CASSLATRENGGNEKLFF. As DNA, the CDR3 is TGTGCCAGCAGCTTGGCGACCAGGGAAAATGGGGGAAATGAAAAACTGTTTTTT.

V and J are TRBV5-6 and TRBJ2-7; 11 bases line up with TRBD2. The CDR3 totals 15 residues. Germline trimming cut 5 bases from V and 4 bases from J; bases unmatched to any gene: 8. Germline V gene lookup returns CDR1 SGHDT and CDR2 YYEEEE. CDR3 coding DNA: TGTGCCAGCAGTGTCCCGGGACTAGCGGTATACGAGCAGTACTTC. Translation gives CASSVPGLAVYEQYF.

The chain couples TRBV4-2 to TRBJ2-3; D is possibly TRBD2 (7 bases). Germline V lookup: CDR1 LGHNA, CDR2 YNFKEQ. This CDR3 contains 16 residues. V lost 6 bases and J lost 4, with 20 bases in between. The CDR3, as DNA: TGTGCCAGCAGGGTTGTGGGGGGGCCTATCGCAGATACGCAGTATTTT. As protein: CASRVVGGPIADTQYF.

The chain recombines TRBV7-8 with TRBJ1-2; D is undetermined. The CDR3 is 15 residues long. The germline gives CDR1 SGHVS, CDR2 FQNEAQ. Between the trimmed V and J ends, which lost 3 bases and 4 bases, there was a span of 15 bases. The CDR3 sequence is CASSFFPPKAYGYTF. The CDR3 DNA sequence: TGTGCCAGCAGCTTTTTTCCTCCGAAGGCCTATGGCTACACCTTC.

The chain couples TRBV11-3 to TRBJ2-7; 13 nucleotides agree with TRBD2. Losses at the gene ends were 5 bases for V and 1 base for J; bases not matched to a gene: 11. Per the germline V gene, CDR1 is SGHNT and CDR2 is YENEEA. The CDR3 totals 18 residues. CDR3 sequence: CASSPREGLAGVSYEQYF. The CDR3 DNA sequence: TGTGCCAGCAGCCCCCGGGAAGGACTAGCGGGGGTTTCCTACGAGCAGTACTTC.

The CDR3 DNA follows: TGTGCCAGCAGCGAACTAGCGGACCCCACAGATACGCAGTATTTT. Its translation: CASSELADPTDTQYF. This chain joins TRBV7-9 and TRBJ2-3, with TRBD2 identical over 8 bases. Germline CDR1 SEHNR, CDR2 FQNEAQ (reference sequence). The CDR3 extends over 15 amino acids. J lost 2 bases, V lost 5 bases, and 6 bases had no gene match.

The chain uses TRBV9 and TRBJ2-7; the D gene is possibly TRBD1 (6 bases). Trimming removed 3 bases from V and 5 bases from J, with 21 bases in between. CDR1 SGDLS and CDR2 YYNGEE come from the germline V gene. The CDR3 has 16 residues. CDR3 coding DNA: TGTGCCAGCAGCGACCCTCACGAGGACCGGGACAACGAGCAGTACTTC. Residues: CASSDPHEDRDNEQYF.

The table lists this clone with a count of one. This chain uses TRBV10-3 with TRBJ1-6, with a weak D call TRBD1 (6 bases). The CDR3 is made up of 15 amino acids. With 5 bases removed from V and 9 bases from J, the gap between germline ends came to 17 bases. Looked up from germline, CDR1 is ENHRY and CDR2 is SYGVKD. For the CDR3, the DNA is TGTGCCATCAGTAAGGCAGGGGATCTAGGTTCACCCCTCCACTTT. It yields the protein CAISKAGDLGSPLHF.

The V and J genes are TRBV7-8 and TRBJ1-5; TRBD1 aligns across 7 bases. Per the germline V gene, CDR1 is SGHVS and CDR2 is FQNEAQ. The V segment lost 2 bases and the J segment 4 bases; nucleotides outside the gene matches: 5. The CDR3 length is 15 residues. CDR3 coding DNA: TGTGCCAGCAGCTTAAGTCAACAGGGGAATCAGCCCCAGCATTTT. Its protein is CASSLSQQGNQPQHF.

V usage is TRBV4-3 and J usage is TRBJ2-2; the D gene is possibly TRBD2 (6 bases). The CDR3 spans 17 residues. The V end was cut by 0 bases, the J end by 1 base, with 12 bases between. CDR1 is LGHNA, CDR2 YSLEER, per germline. The CDR3 loop reads CASSQEAVGGNTGELFF. In DNA form, the CDR3 reads TGCGCCAGCAGCCAAGAAGCCGTGGGGGGGAACACCGGGGAGCTGTTTTTT.

The rearrangement uses TRBV7-2 and TRBJ2-3; no definite D call. The CDR3 length is 12 residues. Germline CDR1 is SGHTA and CDR2 is FQGNSA. Trimming removed 1 base from V and 1 base from J, with 0 bases in between. The CDR3 nucleotides read TGTGCCAGCAGCTTAGGCACAGATACGCAGTATTTT. It yields the protein CASSLGTDTQYF.

This chain links TRBV10-3 with TRBJ1-6, with D maybe TRBD1 (6 bases). Trimming pared 3 bases from V and 8 bases from J, leaving 17 bases between. The CDR3 is made up of 16 amino acids. Germline V gene sequence: CDR1 ENHRY, CDR2 SYGVKD. The CDR3 here is CAISDPGVIGDSPLHF. DNA for the CDR3: TGTGCCATCAGTGATCCAGGGGTTATCGGAGATTCACCCCTCCACTTT.

The V and J genes are TRBV6-1 and TRBJ1-2; unclear D gene. Between the trimmed V and J ends, which lost 3 bases and 5 bases, there was a span of 10 bases. Germline assignment: CDR1 MNHNS and CDR2 SASEGT. CDR3 length equals 13 residues. DNA for the CDR3: TGTGCCAGCAGTGATACTGTGGGGTATGGCTACACCTTC. Translated, it gives CASSDTVGYGYTF.

The chain carries TRBV6-9 and TRBJ1-5; TRBD1 matches at 9 bases. V was pared by 3 bases and J by 3 bases, with 3 bases of the junction left unmatched. The CDR3 runs to 15 residues. CDR1 MNHGY and CDR2 SVAAGI come from the germline V gene. The CDR3 DNA follows: TGTGCCAGCAGTTACAGGACAGGGGACAATCAGCCCCAGCATTTT. Translation: CASSYRTGDNQPQHF.

V gene TRBV7-2 combines with J gene TRBJ1-2; D unclear. Germline CDR1 SGHTA, CDR2 FQGNSA. V was shortened by 1 base and J by 10 bases, with 10 bases between the two germline ends. This CDR3 comprises 12 residues. The CDR3 loop is CASSLVSTTYTF. CDR3 DNA sequence: TGTGCCAGCAGCTTAGTATCTACGACCTACACCTTC.